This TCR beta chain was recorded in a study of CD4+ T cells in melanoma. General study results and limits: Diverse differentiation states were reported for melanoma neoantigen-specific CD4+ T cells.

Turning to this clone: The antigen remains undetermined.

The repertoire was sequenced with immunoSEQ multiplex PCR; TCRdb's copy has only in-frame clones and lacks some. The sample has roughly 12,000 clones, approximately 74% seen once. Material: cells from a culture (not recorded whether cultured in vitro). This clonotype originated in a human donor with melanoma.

In DNA form, the CDR3 reads TGTGCCAGCAGCTTAAACGGGAGGGGGCATGACTATGGCTACACCTTC. It translates to CASSLNGRGHDYGYTF. The chain joins TRBV7-3 to TRBJ1-2; 7 nucleotides match TRBD1. CDR1 and CDR2 from the germline V gene are SGHTA and FQGTGA. V trimming: 1 base; J trimming: 3 bases; junction bases outside the gene matches: 8. This CDR3 has 16 amino acids.